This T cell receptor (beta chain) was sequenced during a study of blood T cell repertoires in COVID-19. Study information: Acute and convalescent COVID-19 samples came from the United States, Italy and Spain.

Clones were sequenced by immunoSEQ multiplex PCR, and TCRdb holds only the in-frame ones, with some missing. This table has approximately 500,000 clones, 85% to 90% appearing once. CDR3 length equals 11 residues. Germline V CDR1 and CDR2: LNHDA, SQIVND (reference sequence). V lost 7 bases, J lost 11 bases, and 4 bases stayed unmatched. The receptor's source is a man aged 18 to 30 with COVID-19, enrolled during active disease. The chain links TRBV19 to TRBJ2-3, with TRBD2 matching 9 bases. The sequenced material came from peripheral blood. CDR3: CASNSGGMQYF. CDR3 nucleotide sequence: TGTGCCAGTAATAGCGGGGGAATGCAGTATTTT.